The present T cell receptor (beta chain) was sequenced within a study of blood T cell repertoires in COVID-19. Overall study: T cells, B-cell-depleted T cells, or PBMCs supplied cDNA or gDNA.

The repertoire was sequenced with immunoSEQ multiplex PCR; TCRdb's copy has only in-frame clones and lacks some. The sample shows roughly 230,000 clones, roughly 84% of them seen only once. The V gene's germline CDR1 is MNHEY and CDR2 SVGAGI. V lost 6 bases and J 10 bases, leaving 22 bases between the germline ends. The CDR3 runs to 15 residues. The chain couples TRBV6-5 to TRBJ2-1, with a tentative D call TRBD2 (5 bases). This sequence was found in a man aged 40-49 years with acute or convalescent COVID-19. Sequencing was performed on peripheral blood. CDR3 sequence (DNA): TGTGCCAGCAGCCTGGACGTGGGAGCACGACGGGAGCAGTTCTTC. Translating it yields CASSLDVGARREQFF.